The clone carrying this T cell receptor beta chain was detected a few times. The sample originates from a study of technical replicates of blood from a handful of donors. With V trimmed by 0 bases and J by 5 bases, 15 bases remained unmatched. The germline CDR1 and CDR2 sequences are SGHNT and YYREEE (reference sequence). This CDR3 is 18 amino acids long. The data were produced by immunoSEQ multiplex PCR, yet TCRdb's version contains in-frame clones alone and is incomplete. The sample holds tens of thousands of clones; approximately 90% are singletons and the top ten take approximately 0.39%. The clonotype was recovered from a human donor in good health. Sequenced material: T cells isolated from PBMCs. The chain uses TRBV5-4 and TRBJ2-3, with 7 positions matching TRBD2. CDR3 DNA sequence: TGTGCCAGCAGCTTGGCCGAGTGGAGCGGGACTGCTCGAGATACGCAGTATTTT. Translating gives CASSLAEWSGTARDTQYF. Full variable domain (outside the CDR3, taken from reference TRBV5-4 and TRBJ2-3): ETGVTQSPTHLIKTRGQQVTLRCSSQSGHNTVSWYQQALGQGPQFIFQYYREEENGRGNFPPRFSGLQFPNYSSELNVNALELDDSALYLCASSLAEWSGTARDTQYFGPGTRLTVL.